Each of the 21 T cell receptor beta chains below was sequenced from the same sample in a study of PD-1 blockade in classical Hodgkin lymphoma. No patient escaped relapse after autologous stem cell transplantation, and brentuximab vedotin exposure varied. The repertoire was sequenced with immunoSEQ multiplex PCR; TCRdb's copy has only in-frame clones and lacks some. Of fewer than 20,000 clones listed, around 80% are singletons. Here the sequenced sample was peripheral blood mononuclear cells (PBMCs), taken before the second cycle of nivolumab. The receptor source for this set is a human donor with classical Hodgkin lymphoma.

DNA for the CDR3: TGTGCCAGCAGCTTAACCCCGAGATTGTCGGGGAGGGCCTCATACGAGCAGTACTTC. Translation gives CASSLTPRLSGRASYEQYF. The V gene is TRBV7-3, the J gene TRBJ2-7; 7 bases map to TRBD2. V was clipped by 0 bases and J by 4 bases; unmatched bases: 18. Germline CDR1 is SGHTA and CDR2 is FQGTGA. The CDR3 totals 19 residues.

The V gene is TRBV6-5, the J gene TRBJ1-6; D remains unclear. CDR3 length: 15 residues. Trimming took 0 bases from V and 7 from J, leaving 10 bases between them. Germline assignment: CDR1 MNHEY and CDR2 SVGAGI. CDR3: CASSYSQESNSPLHF. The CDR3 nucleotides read TGTGCCAGCAGTTACTCGCAGGAGTCCAATTCACCCCTCCACTTT.

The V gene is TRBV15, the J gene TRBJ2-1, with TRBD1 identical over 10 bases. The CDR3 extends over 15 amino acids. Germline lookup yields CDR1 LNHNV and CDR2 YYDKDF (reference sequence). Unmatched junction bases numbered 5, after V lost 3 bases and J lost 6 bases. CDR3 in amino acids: CATSSVGQGSNEQFF. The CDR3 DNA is TGTGCCACCAGCAGTGTGGGACAGGGGTCCAATGAGCAGTTCTTC. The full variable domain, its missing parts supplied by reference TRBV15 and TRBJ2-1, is DAMVIQNPRYQVTQFGKPVTLSCSQTLNHNVMYWYQQKSSQAPKLLFHYYDKDFNNEADTPDNFQSRRPNTSFCFLDIRSPGLGDTAMYLCATSSVGQGSNEQFFGPGTRLTVL.

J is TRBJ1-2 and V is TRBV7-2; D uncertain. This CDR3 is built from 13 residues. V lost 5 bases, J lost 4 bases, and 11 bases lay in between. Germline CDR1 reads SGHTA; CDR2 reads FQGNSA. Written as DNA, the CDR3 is TGTGCCAGCAGCGTAGACACTTTCTATGGCTACACCTTC. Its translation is CASSVDTFYGYTF. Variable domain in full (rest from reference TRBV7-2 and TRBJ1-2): GAGVSQSPSNKVTEKGKDVELRCDPISGHTALYWYRQSLGQGLEFLIYFQGNSAPDKSGLPSDRFSAERTGGSVSTLTIQRTQQEDSAVYLCASSVDTFYGYTFGSGTRLTVV.

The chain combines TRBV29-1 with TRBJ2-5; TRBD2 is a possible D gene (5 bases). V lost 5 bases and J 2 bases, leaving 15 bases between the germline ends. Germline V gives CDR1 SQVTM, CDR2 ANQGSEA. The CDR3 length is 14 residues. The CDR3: CSVTRALRQETQYF. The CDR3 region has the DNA TGCAGCGTTACGAGGGCGTTGAGACAAGAGACCCAGTACTTC.

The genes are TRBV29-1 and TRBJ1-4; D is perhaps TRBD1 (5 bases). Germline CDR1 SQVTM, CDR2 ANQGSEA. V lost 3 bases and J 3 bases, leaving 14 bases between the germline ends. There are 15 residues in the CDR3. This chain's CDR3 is CSVEDIRSSNEKLFF. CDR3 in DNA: TGCAGCGTTGAGGACATCCGGTCCTCTAATGAAAAACTGTTTTTT.

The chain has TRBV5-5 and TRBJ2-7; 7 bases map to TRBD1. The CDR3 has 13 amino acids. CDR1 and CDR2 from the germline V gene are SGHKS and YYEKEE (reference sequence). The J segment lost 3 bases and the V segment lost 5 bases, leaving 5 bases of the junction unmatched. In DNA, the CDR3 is TGTGCCAGCAGTTCCGGGACAGACTACGAGCAGTACTTC. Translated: CASSSGTDYEQYF. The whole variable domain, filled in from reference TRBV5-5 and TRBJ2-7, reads DAGVTQSPTHLIKTRGQQVTLRCSPISGHKSVSWYQQVLGQGPQFIFQYYEKEERGRGNFPDRFSARQFPNYSSELNVNALLLGDSALYLCASSSGTDYEQYFGPGTRLTVT.

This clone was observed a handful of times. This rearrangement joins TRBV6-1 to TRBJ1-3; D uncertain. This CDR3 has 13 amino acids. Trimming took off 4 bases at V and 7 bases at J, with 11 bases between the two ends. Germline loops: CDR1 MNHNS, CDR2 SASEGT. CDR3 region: CASSARQLNTIYF. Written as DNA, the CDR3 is TGTGCCAGCAGTGCCCGGCAGCTGAACACCATATATTTT.

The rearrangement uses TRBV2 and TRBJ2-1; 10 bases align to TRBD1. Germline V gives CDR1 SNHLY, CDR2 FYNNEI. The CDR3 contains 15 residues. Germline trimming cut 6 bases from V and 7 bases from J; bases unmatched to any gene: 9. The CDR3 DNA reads TGTGCCAGCAGACGAGACAGGGGGCAGGGGAATGAGCAGTTCTTC. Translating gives CASRRDRGQGNEQFF. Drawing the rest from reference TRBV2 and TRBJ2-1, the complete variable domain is EPEVTQTPSHQVTQMGQEVILRCVPISNHLYFYWYRQILGQKVEFLVSFYNNEISEKSEIFDDQFSVERPDGSNFTLKIRSTKLEDSAMYFCASRRDRGQGNEQFFGPGTRLTVL.

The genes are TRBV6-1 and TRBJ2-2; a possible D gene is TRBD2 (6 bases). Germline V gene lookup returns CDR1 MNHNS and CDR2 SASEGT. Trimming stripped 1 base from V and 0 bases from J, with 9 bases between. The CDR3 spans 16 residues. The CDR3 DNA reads TGTGCCAGCAGTGAAGTACGGGGGACGAACACCGGGGAGCTGTTTTTT. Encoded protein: CASSEVRGTNTGELFF.

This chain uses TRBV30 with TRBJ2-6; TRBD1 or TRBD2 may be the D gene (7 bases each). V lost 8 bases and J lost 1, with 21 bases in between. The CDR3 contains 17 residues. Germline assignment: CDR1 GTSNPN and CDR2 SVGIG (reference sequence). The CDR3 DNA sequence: TGTGCCCGCTTGGGAGGGGGCAGTCCATCTGGGGCCAACGTCCTGACTTTC. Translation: CARLGGGSPSGANVLTF.

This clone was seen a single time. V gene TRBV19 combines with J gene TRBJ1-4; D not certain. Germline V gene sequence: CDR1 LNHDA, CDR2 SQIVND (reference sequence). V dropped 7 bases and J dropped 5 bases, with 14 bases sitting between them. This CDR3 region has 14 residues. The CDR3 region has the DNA TGTGCCAGTACTCCTGGGCCAGTAAATGAAAAACTGTTTTTT. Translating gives CASTPGPVNEKLFF.

CDR3 DNA sequence: TGCAGCGTTGTAGACAGGGGGCTACGGGACATTCAGTACTTC. It codes for CSVVDRGLRDIQYF. The J gene is TRBJ2-4, the V gene TRBV29-1; TRBD1 agrees at 10 bases. Germline CDR1 and CDR2: SQVTM and ANQGSEA. The trim removed 4 bases at V and 8 bases at J, leaving 8 bases unmatched. The CDR3 length is 14 residues.

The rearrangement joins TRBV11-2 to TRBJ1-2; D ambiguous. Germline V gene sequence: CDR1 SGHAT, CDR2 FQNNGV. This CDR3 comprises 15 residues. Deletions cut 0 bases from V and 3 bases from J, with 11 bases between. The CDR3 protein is CASSLDRAGYYGYTF. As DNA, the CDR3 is TGTGCCAGCAGCTTAGATCGGGCGGGTTACTATGGCTACACCTTC.

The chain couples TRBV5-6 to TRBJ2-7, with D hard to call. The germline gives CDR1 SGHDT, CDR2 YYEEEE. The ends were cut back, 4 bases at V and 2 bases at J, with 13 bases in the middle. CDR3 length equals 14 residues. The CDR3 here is CASSHIGVAYEQYF. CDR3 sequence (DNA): TGTGCCAGCAGCCATATTGGGGTGGCCTACGAGCAGTACTTC.

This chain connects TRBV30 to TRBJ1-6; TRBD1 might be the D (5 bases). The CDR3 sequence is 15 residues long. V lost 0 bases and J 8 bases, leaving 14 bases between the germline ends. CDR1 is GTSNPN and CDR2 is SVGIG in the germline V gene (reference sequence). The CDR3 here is CAWSVLRRGDSPLHF. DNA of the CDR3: TGTGCCTGGAGTGTACTCCGGCGGGGGGATTCACCCCTCCACTTT.

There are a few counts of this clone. In DNA form, the CDR3 reads TGTGCCAGCTCACCACCCGCCAGGGGGGCCAACGTCCTGACTTTC. It is translated as CASSPPARGANVLTF. The rearrangement uses TRBV18 and TRBJ2-6; no clear D. Germline CDR1 KGHSH, CDR2 LQKENI. The V end lost 0 bases, the J end lost 4 bases, and 7 bases lay between the germline ends. This CDR3 is built from 15 residues.

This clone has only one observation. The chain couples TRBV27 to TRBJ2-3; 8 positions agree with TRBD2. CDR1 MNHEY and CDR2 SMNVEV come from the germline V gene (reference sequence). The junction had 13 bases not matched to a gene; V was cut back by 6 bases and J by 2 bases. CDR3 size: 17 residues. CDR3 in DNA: TGTGCCAGCAGATCGAGTAGCGGGATGAGCGTCACAGATACGCAGTATTTT. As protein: CASRSSSGMSVTDTQYF.

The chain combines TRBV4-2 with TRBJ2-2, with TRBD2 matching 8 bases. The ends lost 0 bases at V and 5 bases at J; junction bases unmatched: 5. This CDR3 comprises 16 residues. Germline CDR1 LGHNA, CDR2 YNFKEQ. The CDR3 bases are TGTGCCAGCAGCCAAGACGCGGCGGGAGGAACCGGGGAGCTGTTTTTT. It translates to CASSQDAAGGTGELFF.

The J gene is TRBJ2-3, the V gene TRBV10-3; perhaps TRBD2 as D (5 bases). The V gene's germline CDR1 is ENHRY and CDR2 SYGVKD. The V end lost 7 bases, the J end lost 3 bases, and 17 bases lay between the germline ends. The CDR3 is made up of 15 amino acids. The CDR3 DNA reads TGTGCCATCACCGGATCTAGCAGCCTGACAGATACGCAGTATTTT. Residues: CAITGSSSLTDTQYF.

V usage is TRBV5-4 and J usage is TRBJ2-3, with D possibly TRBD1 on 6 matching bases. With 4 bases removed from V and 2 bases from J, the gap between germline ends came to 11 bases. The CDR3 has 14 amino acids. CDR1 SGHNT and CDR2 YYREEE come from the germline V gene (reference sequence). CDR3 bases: TGTGCCAGCAGCCAAGACAGGTCCACAGATACGCAGTATTTT. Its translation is CASSQDRSTDTQYF.